Below, 16 T cell receptor beta chains from the same sample are listed, as sequenced in a study of regulatory T cells in long-lasting Graves disease. The time point denotes: newly diagnosed GD, antithyroid drugs for less than 3 months. Following extraction of RNA from PBMCs, that RNA was used to make the TCR library. In building TCR beta libraries, iRepertoire HTBI primers were used together with Arm-PCR of CDR3 regions. TCRdb independently ran MiXCR on the multiplex PCR reads; one entry per CDR3 protein. The sample records 350,000 to 500,000 distinct CDR3 sequences, over 15% being singletons. This sample was shared with a second study, whose subject was T cells in Graves' hyperthyroidism and ophthalmopathy.

The sample consisted of peripheral blood mononuclear cells (PBMCs), taken at new diagnosis, from a patient treated with antithyroid drugs. The receptors shown here come from a woman aged 18 to 35 with Graves disease.

This clonotype has ten or more counts. V is TRBV29-1 and J is TRBJ1-1, with 8 bases aligning to TRBD1. Germline V CDR1 and CDR2: SQVTM, ANQGSEA. V trimming: 6 bases; J trimming: 6 bases; junction bases outside the gene matches: 9. This CDR3 has 13 amino acids. CDR3 loop: CSVRSGGSPEAFF. The DNA for the CDR3 is TGCAGCGTGAGATCAGGGGGCTCTCCTGAAGCTTTCTTT.

This clonotype was counted only a few times. The rearrangement links TRBV29-1 to TRBJ2-7; 8 nucleotides match TRBD1. This CDR3 spans 14 amino acids. CDR1 and CDR2 from the germline V gene are SQVTM and ANQGSEA. Trimming at V came to 3 bases and at J to 5 bases, leaving 9 bases not matched to a gene. Here the CDR3 DNA reads TGCAGCGTTGACGTGGGCAGGGGGCTAAACGAGCAGTACTTC. It encodes CSVDVGRGLNEQYF.

In its sample, this clonotype was seen a few times. The rearrangement joins TRBV3-1 to TRBJ2-7; 7 bases map to TRBD2. CDR1 and CDR2 (germline): LGHDT, YNNKEL (reference sequence). The CDR3 consists of 15 residues. With V trimmed by 0 bases and J by 6 bases, 8 bases remained unmatched. CDR3 sequence reads: CASSQDPAGVGEQYF. CDR3 sequence (DNA): TGTGCCAGCAGCCAAGACCCTGCGGGAGTCGGCGAGCAGTACTTC.

The rearrangement uses TRBV30 and TRBJ1-2, with 9 bases aligning to TRBD1. The CDR3 covers 14 residues. The germline gives CDR1 GTSNPN, CDR2 SVGIG (reference sequence). The junction had 3 bases not matched to a gene; V was cut back by 2 bases and J by 2 bases. The CDR3 here is CAWSTGGKNYGYTF. Here the CDR3 DNA reads TGTGCCTGGAGTACAGGGGGCAAAAACTATGGCTACACCTTC.

This clonotype was counted ten times or more. For the CDR3, the DNA is TGTGCCAGCAGCCGGCTTGGTCGTGAGCAGTTCTTC. It codes for CASSRLGREQFF. The chain is built from TRBV7-6 and TRBJ2-1, with D unresolved. Per germline, CDR1 SGHVS and CDR2 FNYEAQ. CDR3 size: 12 residues. Trimming shortened V by 5 bases and J by 9 bases, and 11 bases separated the two germline ends.

The chain employs TRBV6-2 or TRBV6-3 and TRBJ2-1; 9 bases fit TRBD1. The CDR3 runs 16 residues. Germline trimming cut 6 bases from V and 7 bases from J; bases unmatched to any gene: 13. CDR1 is MNHEY and CDR2 is SVGEGT in the germline V gene. CDR3 sequence reads: CASSLFVGQGGNEQFF. DNA for the CDR3: TGTGCCAGCAGCCTCTTCGTGGGACAGGGAGGAAATGAGCAGTTCTTC.

This clonotype occurred many times. V and J are TRBV5-4 and TRBJ2-1; 15 bases align to TRBD2. Germline values: CDR1 SGHNT, CDR2 YYREEE (reference sequence). The CDR3 spans 15 residues. Trimming removed 4 bases from V and 6 bases from J; junction bases left unmatched: 2. The CDR3 spells CASSGLAGGSNEQFF. CDR3 sequence (DNA): TGTGCCAGCAGCGGACTAGCGGGAGGGAGCAATGAGCAGTTCTTC.

This clonotype was counted ten times or more. The rearrangement joins TRBV6-1 to TRBJ1-1, with D uncertain. Between the trimmed V and J ends, which lost 8 bases and 1 base, there was a span of 11 bases. The CDR3 runs to 13 residues. Germline CDR1 is MNHNS and CDR2 is SASEGT. The CDR3 here is CASGIPQNTEAFF. The CDR3 DNA reads TGTGCCAGCGGCATACCCCAGAACACTGAAGCTTTCTTT.

Only a few counts were recorded for this clonotype. The chain uses TRBV10-2 and TRBJ2-2; 7 bases line up with TRBD2. With 6 bases clipped from V and 5 bases from J, the junction kept 3 bases outside the gene matches. Germline values: CDR1 WSHSY, CDR2 SAAADI. The CDR3 runs to 13 residues. The CDR3 nucleotides are TGCGCCAGCAGCGGGACTACTACCGGGGAGCTGTTTTTT. Protein: CASSGTTTGELFF.

This clonotype has a count of ten or more. V usage is TRBV28 and J usage is TRBJ2-3, with 8 positions matching TRBD2. The germline V gene encodes CDR1 MDHEN and CDR2 SYDVKM. V shed 5 bases and J 2 bases; nucleotides not matched to a gene: 9. The CDR3 has 16 amino acids. CDR3 sequence (DNA): TGTGCCAGCAGTCCTCCCGCTAGCGGGCTCACAGATACGCAGTATTTT. As protein: CASSPPASGLTDTQYF.

The chain employs TRBV20-1 and TRBJ2-2, with 10 bases aligning to TRBD2. The CDR3 contains 16 residues. The trim removed 0 bases at V and 7 bases at J, leaving 8 bases unmatched. Germline loops: CDR1 DFQATT, CDR2 SNEGSKA (reference sequence). The CDR3 loop is CSARDASGSSGGELFF. CDR3 nucleotides: TGCAGTGCTAGAGACGCTAGCGGGAGTTCTGGCGGGGAGCTGTTTTTT.

This clonotype was picked up many times. The chain has TRBV28 and TRBJ1-2; a possible D gene is TRBD1 (5 bases). This CDR3 is built from 17 residues. Trimming cost V 3 bases and J 2 bases, with 19 bases left between them. Germline lookup yields CDR1 MDHEN and CDR2 SYDVKM. The CDR3 nucleotides read TGTGCCAGCAGTTTCGGCGGCGGAGGGGCGGCGAACTATGGCTACACCTTC. Its translation: CASSFGGGGAANYGYTF.

A few counts support this clonotype. This sequence joins TRBV29-1 and TRBJ2-3, with 12 bases aligning to TRBD2. Germline-derived CDR1 and CDR2 are SQVTM and ANQGSEA. Trimming at V came to 2 bases and at J to 8 bases, leaving 5 bases not matched to a gene. There are 14 residues in the CDR3. The CDR3 DNA follows: TGCAGCGTTGAACCTAGCGGGAGGGCCGTTACGCAGTATTTT. It encodes CSVEPSGRAVTQYF.

This clonotype was detected many times. The rearrangement links TRBV6-2 or TRBV6-3 to TRBJ2-7; TRBD2 matches at 15 bases. Germline V gene lookup returns CDR1 MNHEY and CDR2 SVGEGT. The CDR3 runs to 16 residues. Germline trimming cut 6 bases from V and 4 bases from J; bases unmatched to any gene: 7. CDR3 coding DNA: TGTGCCAGCAGCGGTGGGACTAGCGGGAGGATTTACGAGCAGTACTTC. This translates into CASSGGTSGRIYEQYF.

The chain is built from TRBV20-1 and TRBJ2-7; D is perhaps TRBD1 (6 bases). Per the germline V gene, CDR1 is DFQATT and CDR2 is SNEGSKA (reference sequence). The CDR3 extends over 14 amino acids. Trimming removed 7 bases from V and 3 bases from J, with 19 bases in between. CDR3 protein: CSVKLTGWDYEQYF. The CDR3 DNA reads TGCAGTGTTAAGCTGACAGGATGGGACTACGAGCAGTACTTC.

This clonotype was counted ten times or more. This chain links TRBV20-1 with TRBJ1-1; maybe TRBD1 (5 bases). V was trimmed by 3 bases and J by 0 bases, leaving 11 bases between them. This CDR3 is built from 14 residues. The germline gives CDR1 DFQATT, CDR2 SNEGSKA (reference sequence). The CDR3 here is CSARAGNMNTEAFF. The DNA for the CDR3 is TGCAGTGCTAGGGCAGGGAATATGAACACTGAAGCTTTCTTT.